This T cell receptor (beta chain) was captured in a study of blood T cell repertoires in COVID-19. Looking at the study overall: The samples span acute and convalescent COVID-19 from the United States, Italy and Spain.

The study counted Cohort 3 donors as recovered given two negative PCRs, clearance, or symptom resolution. Libraries were prepared by immunoSEQ multiplex PCR; TCRdb keeps only in-frame clonotypes and omits some of them. The profile shows more than 400,000 clones, about nine tenths of them singletons. V lost 3 bases, J lost 3 bases, and 12 bases lay in between. Per germline, CDR1 MGHRA and CDR2 YSYEKL. The length of the CDR3 is 16 residues. The source is a woman younger than 30 who had recovered from COVID-19. Sequenced sample: PBMCs or T cells enriched from blood (not recorded which). The V call is TRBV4-1, the J call TRBJ1-6; D call uncertain. CDR3 sequence reads: CASSHPQALYNSPLHF. The CDR3 nucleotides are TGCGCCAGCAGCCACCCTCAGGCCCTCTATAATTCACCCCTCCACTTT.